Shown below are 8 T cell receptor beta chains from a single sample sequenced in a study of blood T cell repertoires in COVID-19. The method was immunoSEQ multiplex PCR; TCRdb's version includes in-frame clones alone and lacks a portion of them. The table shows about 69,000 clones, with 75% to 95% occurring only once. The specimen sequenced was peripheral blood. Every receptor here comes from a young woman with acute or convalescent COVID-19.

V usage is TRBV30 and J usage is TRBJ1-1, with 7 bases identical to TRBD1. The V and J ends lost 3 bases and 2 bases, in that order; junction bases with no gene match: 3. CDR3 length: 13 amino acids. The germline CDR1 and CDR2 sequences are GTSNPN and SVGIG (reference sequence). This CDR3 is CAWRGDSNTEAFF. CDR3 DNA sequence: TGTGCCTGGAGGGGGGACAGTAACACTGAAGCTTTCTTT. The variable domain in full, with the rest retrieved from reference TRBV30 and TRBJ1-1, is SQTIHQWPATLVQPVGSPLSLECTVEGTSNPNLYWYRQAAGRGLQLLFYSVGIGQISSEVPQNLSASRPQDRQFILSSKKLLLSDSGFYLCAWRGDSNTEAFFGQGTRLTVV.

The gene calls are TRBV2 and TRBJ1-6; 7 bases are shared with TRBD1. J lost 3 bases, V lost 5 bases, and 7 bases had no gene match. CDR1 and CDR2 from the germline V gene are SNHLY and FYNNEI. This CDR3 has 16 residues. This chain's CDR3 is CASSRTGADYNSPLHF. CDR3 sequence (DNA): TGTGCCAGCAGTAGAACAGGGGCCGACTATAATTCACCCCTCCACTTT.

This chain joins TRBV7-9 and TRBJ2-7; 8 bases are shared with TRBD1. Germline assignment: CDR1 SEHNR and CDR2 FQNEAQ (reference sequence). CDR3 length: 12 residues. Trimming took 4 bases from V and 6 from J; bases not matched to a gene: 2. The CDR3 here is CASSSTGGEQYF. CDR3 DNA sequence: TGTGCCAGCAGCTCTACAGGGGGCGAGCAGTACTTC.

In its sample, this clone was seen a few times. The V gene is TRBV4-1, the J gene TRBJ2-7, with D unresolved. The CDR3 sequence is 14 residues long. V shed 2 bases and J shed 4 bases, with 12 bases lying between them. Germline CDR1 MGHRA, CDR2 YSYEKL. CDR3 loop: CASSQSTQAYEQYF. The DNA of the CDR3 is TGCGCCAGCAGCCAATCAACCCAGGCTTACGAGCAGTACTTC.

The rearrangement joins TRBV18 to TRBJ2-3; 8 bases line up with TRBD2. Trimming removed 2 bases from V and 1 base from J; junction bases left unmatched: 8. The germline V gene has CDR1 KGHSH and CDR2 LQKENI. The CDR3 length is 17 residues. Written as DNA, the CDR3 is TGTGCCAGCTCACCAACACTAGCGGAGTATGGCACAGATACGCAGTATTTT. Amino acid sequence: CASSPTLAEYGTDTQYF.

J is TRBJ1-6 and V is TRBV27; D gene unclear. Germline V gene lookup returns CDR1 MNHEY and CDR2 SMNVEV (reference sequence). Trimming cost V 8 bases and J 7 bases, with 21 bases left between them. The CDR3 has 16 residues. In nucleotides, the CDR3 is TGTGCCAGCGCTCGCAGGCACCCCTATACCAATTCACCCCTCCACTTT. This sequence encodes CASARRHPYTNSPLHF.

The chain joins TRBV6-2 or TRBV6-3 to TRBJ1-2; TRBD1 agrees at 9 bases. Germline loops: CDR1 MNHEY, CDR2 SVGEGT. After removal of 6 bases from V and 5 bases from J, the junction contained 13 bases not matched to a gene. This CDR3 spans 16 amino acids. The CDR3 DNA is TGTGCCAGCAGCTTCTCCCGGGACAGGGAAGATTATGGCTACACCTTC. Its protein product is CASSFSRDREDYGYTF.

This chain links TRBV5-6 with TRBJ1-2; no reliable D call. The CDR3 totals 14 residues. Germline-derived CDR1 and CDR2 are SGHDT and YYEEEE. The V end was cut by 1 base, the J end by 5 bases, with 12 bases between. CDR3 in amino acids: CASSLQTPQYGYTF. In nucleotides, the CDR3 is TGTGCCAGCAGCTTGCAAACACCTCAATATGGCTACACCTTC.